This TCR beta chain was documented in a study of cytomegalovirus exposure and HLA in healthy donors. Trimming took off 3 bases at V and 2 bases at J, with 8 bases between the two ends. This CDR3 has 13 amino acids. Germline CDR1 LNHDA, CDR2 SQIVND (reference sequence). Researchers ran the PCR with 60 Vbeta and 13 Jbeta primers. Libraries were prepared by immunoSEQ multiplex PCR; TCRdb keeps only in-frame clonotypes and omits some of them. The profile shows more than 150,000 clones, approximately 82% of them singletons. The specimen was PBMCs. The chain employs TRBV19 and TRBJ2-7; D not resolved. This receptor was taken from a woman aged 45-60 years in good health and CMV-seropositive. The CDR3 nucleotides are TGTGCCAGTAGTATTGCTAGTACCTACGAGCAGTACTTC. This sequence encodes CASSIASTYEQYF. Looking up the rest from reference TRBV19 and TRBJ2-7 gives the full variable domain: DGGITQSPKYLFRKEGQNVTLSCEQNLNHDAMYWYRQDPGQGLRLIYYSQIVNDFQKGDIAEGYSVSREKKESFPLTVTSAQKNPTAFYLCASSIASTYEQYFGPGTRLTVT.